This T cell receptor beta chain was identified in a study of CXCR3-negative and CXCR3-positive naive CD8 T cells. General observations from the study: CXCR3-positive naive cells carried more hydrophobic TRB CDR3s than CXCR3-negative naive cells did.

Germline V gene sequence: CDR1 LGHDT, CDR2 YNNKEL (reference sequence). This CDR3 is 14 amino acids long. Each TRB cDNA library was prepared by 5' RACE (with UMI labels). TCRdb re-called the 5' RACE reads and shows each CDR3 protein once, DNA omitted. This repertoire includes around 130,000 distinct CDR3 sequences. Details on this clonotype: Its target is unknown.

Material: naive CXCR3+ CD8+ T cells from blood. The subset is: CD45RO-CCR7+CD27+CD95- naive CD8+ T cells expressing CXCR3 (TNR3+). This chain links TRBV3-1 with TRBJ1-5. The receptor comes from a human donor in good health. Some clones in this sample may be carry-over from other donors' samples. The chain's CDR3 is CASSQQMVDQPQHF.